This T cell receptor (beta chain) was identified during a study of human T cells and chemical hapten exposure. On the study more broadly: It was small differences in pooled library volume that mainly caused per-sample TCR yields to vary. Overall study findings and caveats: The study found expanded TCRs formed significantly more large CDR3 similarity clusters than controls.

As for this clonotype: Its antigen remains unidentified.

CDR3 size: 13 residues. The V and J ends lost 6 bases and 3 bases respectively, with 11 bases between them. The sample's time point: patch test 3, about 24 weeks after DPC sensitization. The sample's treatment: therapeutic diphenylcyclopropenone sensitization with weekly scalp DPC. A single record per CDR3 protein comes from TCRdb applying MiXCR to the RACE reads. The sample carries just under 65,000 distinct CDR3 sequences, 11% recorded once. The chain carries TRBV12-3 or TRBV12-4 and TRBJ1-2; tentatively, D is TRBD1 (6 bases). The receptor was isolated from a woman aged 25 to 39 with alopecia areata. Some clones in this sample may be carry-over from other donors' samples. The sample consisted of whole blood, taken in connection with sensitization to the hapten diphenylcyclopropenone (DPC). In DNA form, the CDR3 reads TGTGCCAGCAGCCAAAACAGGGACTATGGCTACACCTTC. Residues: CASSQNRDYGYTF.